The 27 T cell receptor beta chains below were found in one sample sequenced in a study of blood T cell repertoires in COVID-19. TCRdb's copy holds only in-frame clones and misses some; the assay was immunoSEQ multiplex PCR. The sample contains 350,000 to 500,000 clones, roughly 89% of which appear only once. Sequenced sample: peripheral blood. These receptors came from a man aged 18 to 30 with COVID-19, enrolled during active disease.

CDR3 bases: TGTGCCAGCAGTCACCGGGTGAACACTGAAGCTTTCTTT. This translates into CASSHRVNTEAFF. The chain links TRBV12-3 or TRBV12-4 to TRBJ1-1; the D is unclear. CDR3 length: 13 residues. V lost 5 bases and J 0 bases, leaving 7 bases between the germline ends.

The chain recombines TRBV6-6 with TRBJ2-5; D possibly corresponds to TRBD2 (6 bases). Germline CDR1 and CDR2: MNHNY and SVGAGI (reference sequence). The CDR3 contains 14 residues. Trimming removed 2 bases at V and 2 bases at J, with 9 bases between. CDR3 DNA sequence: TGTGCCAGCAGTTACAGGGACTTTCAAGAGACCCAGTACTTC. Encoded protein: CASSYRDFQETQYF.

The chain combines TRBV7-2 with TRBJ1-3; weak D call: TRBD1 (5 bases). V lost 3 bases and J 0 bases, leaving 9 bases between the germline ends. Germline V gene sequence: CDR1 SGHTA, CDR2 FQGNSA. The CDR3 totals 15 residues. As DNA, the CDR3 is TGTGCCAGCAGCTTCAGGGCGAGCTCTGGAAACACCATATATTTT. Amino acid sequence: CASSFRASSGNTIYF.

Here the CDR3 reads CASSIGQGADTEAFF. The CDR3 nucleotides are TGTGCCAGCAGCATTGGACAGGGGGCCGACACTGAAGCTTTCTTT. The V and J genes are TRBV7-9 and TRBJ1-1, with 11 bases identical to TRBD1. In germline, CDR1 is SEHNR, CDR2 FQNEAQ (reference sequence). This CDR3 comprises 15 residues. Unmatched junction bases numbered 5, after V lost 5 bases and J lost 3 bases.

The chain links TRBV23-1 to TRBJ2-5; TRBD1 aligns across 7 bases. TRBV23-1 is noted as an ORF with a role that remains uncertain. V shed 0 bases, J shed 4 bases, and the junction held 11 bases outside the gene matches. The CDR3 length is 17 residues. The CDR3: CASSQSGAGGWLETQYF. The CDR3 DNA is TGCGCCAGCAGTCAATCGGGGGCAGGGGGATGGTTAGAGACCCAGTACTTC.

The rearrangement uses TRBV6-5 and TRBJ1-5, with TRBD1 matching over 7 bases. The germline gives CDR1 MNHEY, CDR2 SVGAGI. CDR3 length equals 14 residues. The junction had 4 bases not matched to a gene; V was cut back by 4 bases and J by 4 bases. For the CDR3, the DNA is TGTGCCAGCAGTTGGACAGGAGCTAATCAGCCCCAGCATTTT. Its protein product is CASSWTGANQPQHF.

V and J are TRBV4-1 and TRBJ2-7, with TRBD2 matching 8 bases. This CDR3 contains 17 residues. Germline CDR1 and CDR2: MGHRA and YSYEKL. The V segment lost 0 bases and the J segment 2 bases; nucleotides outside the gene matches: 9. In DNA form, the CDR3 reads TGCGCCAGCAGCCAAGATGATGGGCTAGCGGGCGCCTACGAGCAGTACTTC. Translation: CASSQDDGLAGAYEQYF.

In its sample, this clone was seen once. The chain carries TRBV5-1 and TRBJ2-7; 9 bases are shared with TRBD1. The CDR3 consists of 15 residues. V was clipped by 6 bases and J by 2 bases; unmatched bases: 9. Per the germline V gene, CDR1 is SGHRS and CDR2 is YFSETQ. CDR3 sequence reads: CASTFGRTGAYEQYF. CDR3 DNA: TGCGCCAGCACATTTGGAAGGACAGGGGCCTACGAGCAGTACTTC.

The count of this clone is one. The V call is TRBV30, the J call TRBJ1-2; 9 bases are shared with TRBD1. This CDR3 spans 13 amino acids. The germline V gene encodes CDR1 GTSNPN and CDR2 SVGIG (reference sequence). The V and J ends lost 3 bases and 1 base, in that order; junction bases with no gene match: 0. The CDR3 coding sequence is TGTGCCTGGAGGACAGGGGGTAACTATGGCTACACCTTC. Its protein product is CAWRTGGNYGYTF.

V usage is TRBV5-1 and J usage is TRBJ1-3; 8 bases are a match to TRBD1. Germline assignment: CDR1 SGHRS and CDR2 YFSETQ. J was trimmed by 1 base and V by 4 bases; bases with no gene match: 10. The CDR3 consists of 17 residues. DNA of the CDR3: TGCGCCAGCAGCCGCTCCCGACAGGGGATGTCTGGAAACACCATATATTTT. Translating it yields CASSRSRQGMSGNTIYF.

This clone was detected only once. J is TRBJ2-4 and V is TRBV5-4; TRBD1 matches 9 bases. Per germline, CDR1 SGHNT and CDR2 YYREEE (reference sequence). Losses at the gene ends were 0 bases for V and 6 bases for J; bases not matched to a gene: 10. CDR3 length: 17 amino acids. The DNA of the CDR3 is TGTGCCAGCAGCTTGGACGGGACAGGGACACCCTCAAACATTCAGTACTTC. This gives the protein CASSLDGTGTPSNIQYF.

The chain combines TRBV19 with TRBJ2-5, with 10 bases identical to TRBD1. J gave up 3 bases and V 6 bases, and 10 bases lay outside the gene matches. The V gene's germline CDR1 is LNHDA and CDR2 SQIVND (reference sequence). This CDR3 spans 16 amino acids. The CDR3 reads CASRNRDRGWEETQYF. The CDR3 coding sequence is TGTGCCAGTAGGAACCGGGACAGGGGATGGGAAGAGACCCAGTACTTC.

This clone was counted once. V gene TRBV5-6 combines with J gene TRBJ2-2, with 10 bases matching TRBD2. Germline assignment: CDR1 SGHDT and CDR2 YYEEEE. This CDR3 comprises 16 residues. After removal of 4 bases from V and 3 bases from J, the junction contained 6 bases not matched to a gene. CDR3 sequence: CASSHSLAGDTGELFF. Here the CDR3 DNA reads TGTGCCAGCAGCCACAGCCTAGCGGGGGACACCGGGGAGCTGTTTTTT.

The V gene is TRBV2, the J gene TRBJ2-5; 7 nucleotides match TRBD2. The CDR3 has 14 amino acids. J gave up 5 bases and V 3 bases, and 6 bases lay outside the gene matches. Germline V gene sequence: CDR1 SNHLY, CDR2 FYNNEI. CDR3 protein: CASSEGGDGETQYF. CDR3 in DNA: TGTGCCAGCAGTGAGGGGGGGGACGGGGAGACCCAGTACTTC.

The chain uses TRBV18 and TRBJ2-7, with TRBD1 as a possible D gene (6 bases). The V gene's germline CDR1 is KGHSH and CDR2 LQKENI. The ends were cut back, 2 bases at V and 0 bases at J, with 8 bases in the middle. The CDR3 loop spans 14 amino acids. The DNA for the CDR3 is TGTGCCAGCTCACCAAGCAGGGGCTCCTACGAGCAGTACTTC. Its translation: CASSPSRGSYEQYF.

This chain connects TRBV10-3 to TRBJ2-7; D is perhaps TRBD2 (6 bases). The CDR3 is 13 residues long. Germline CDR1 reads ENHRY; CDR2 reads SYGVKD. The V and J ends lost 10 bases and 4 bases respectively, with 17 bases between them. CDR3 in DNA: TGTGCCACCCTGCCCACGGGAGAGTACGAGCAGTACTTC. Protein: CATLPTGEYEQYF.

The CDR3, as DNA: TGCGCCAGCTACCGGGACAGCGGATTGAGGTCACCCCTCCACTTT. Its protein product is CASYRDSGLRSPLHF. The J gene is TRBJ1-6, the V gene TRBV10-1, with 7 bases identical to TRBD1. The CDR3 loop spans 15 amino acids. Germline CDR1 WNHNN, CDR2 SYGVQD (reference sequence). Trimming took 8 bases from V and 10 from J; bases not matched to a gene: 14.

The chain combines TRBV27 with TRBJ1-1; 8 nucleotides match TRBD1. This CDR3 contains 16 residues. The germline CDR1 and CDR2 sequences are MNHEY and SMNVEV (reference sequence). With 6 bases clipped from V and 7 bases from J, the junction kept 16 bases outside the gene matches. CDR3 protein: CASSSLQGDPYLEAFF. In DNA form, the CDR3 reads TGTGCCAGCAGCTCGTTACAGGGGGACCCCTATCTTGAAGCTTTCTTT.

The chain carries TRBV6-6 and TRBJ2-1, with 8 bases fitting TRBD2. With 4 bases clipped from V and 7 bases from J, the junction kept 6 bases outside the gene matches. Germline V gene sequence: CDR1 MNHNY, CDR2 SVGAGI (reference sequence). The CDR3 extends over 14 amino acids. The CDR3 here is CASSFPGGANEQFF. The DNA of the CDR3 is TGTGCCAGCAGTTTCCCGGGGGGGGCGAATGAGCAGTTCTTC.

The V and J genes are TRBV7-2 and TRBJ1-3; the match to TRBD1 covers 7 bases. This CDR3 is built from 15 residues. Germline V gene data show CDR1 as SGHTA and CDR2 as FQGNSA. V lost 1 base to trimming and J lost 4 bases; unmatched junction nucleotides: 4. The CDR3 loop reads CASSLGPGGGNTIYF. CDR3 nucleotide sequence: TGTGCCAGCAGCTTAGGGCCAGGGGGGGGAAACACCATATATTTT.

This chain connects TRBV6-2 or TRBV6-3 to TRBJ2-7, with 8 positions matching TRBD1. The length of the CDR3 is 14 residues. After removal of 4 bases from V and 3 bases from J, the junction contained 5 bases not matched to a gene. Looked up from germline, CDR1 is MNHEY and CDR2 is SVGEGT. CDR3 DNA sequence: TGTGCCAGCAGTTTCGACAGGGGTGTCTACGAGCAGTACTTC. Translating it yields CASSFDRGVYEQYF.

V is TRBV6-4 and J is TRBJ2-7; 7 bases fit TRBD1. Germline lookup yields CDR1 MRHNA and CDR2 SNTAGT. V was clipped by 5 bases and J by 1 base; unmatched bases: 5. This CDR3 contains 14 residues. CDR3 sequence reads: CASSMETGSYEQYF. The DNA of the CDR3 is TGTGCCAGCAGTATGGAGACAGGGTCCTACGAGCAGTACTTC.

The chain links TRBV6-5 to TRBJ2-7; D may be TRBD1 (6 bases). The CDR3 loop spans 15 amino acids. The ends were cut back, 6 bases at V and 2 bases at J, with 17 bases in the middle. The germline V gene encodes CDR1 MNHEY and CDR2 SVGAGI. The DNA of the CDR3 is TGTGCCAGCAGGGTTACCGACAGGACACCCTACGAGCAGTACTTC. Its translation: CASRVTDRTPYEQYF.

This chain connects TRBV7-3 to TRBJ2-1, with 7 bases that match TRBD1. CDR3 length equals 14 residues. The germline V gene has CDR1 SGHTA and CDR2 FQGTGA. With 2 bases clipped from V and 7 bases from J, the junction kept 5 bases outside the gene matches. The CDR3 spells CASSLAGTANEQFF. The CDR3 coding sequence is TGTGCCAGCAGCTTAGCAGGGACAGCGAATGAGCAGTTCTTC.

The chain recombines TRBV6-4 with TRBJ2-7; 9 nucleotides agree with TRBD2. V trimming: 2 bases; J trimming: 3 bases; junction bases outside the gene matches: 5. In germline, CDR1 is MRHNA, CDR2 SNTAGT. The CDR3 is 15 amino acids. CDR3 protein: CASSDGLAGVYEQYF. Here the CDR3 DNA reads TGTGCCAGCAGTGACGGGTTAGCGGGAGTCTACGAGCAGTACTTC.

This clone was picked up one time. The V and J genes are TRBV7-6 and TRBJ1-2, with 8 bases aligning to TRBD1. Germline V CDR1 and CDR2: SGHVS, FNYEAQ. The CDR3 totals 13 residues. V dropped 4 bases and J dropped 7; count of bases not matched to a gene: 5. CDR3 loop: CASSSADRAGYTF. The CDR3, as DNA: TGTGCCAGCAGCTCTGCGGACAGGGCTGGCTACACCTTC.

The chain combines TRBV7-8 with TRBJ1-6, with D maybe TRBD1 (6 bases). CDR1 is SGHVS, CDR2 FQNEAQ, per germline. Trimming shortened V by 1 base and J by 1 base, and 11 bases separated the two germline ends. The CDR3 has 17 amino acids. CDR3 amino acids: CASSLGKTGSYNSPLHF. The CDR3 coding sequence is TGTGCCAGCAGCTTAGGAAAAACAGGGTCCTATAATTCACCCCTCCACTTT.